The 13 T cell receptor beta chains listed next were all sequenced from one sample in a study of shared clonotypes between healthy human individuals. The assay was immunoSEQ multiplex PCR, and TCRdb's table has in-frame clones only and misses some. The sample carries roughly 2.2 million clones, approximately 93% recorded once. Sequencing was carried out using naive CD4+ T cells from PBMCs. Documented subset: CD45RA+ positively selected. Every receptor here comes from a young man in good health. Some clones in this sample may be carry-over from other donors' samples.

The genes are TRBV19 and TRBJ2-4, with D possibly matching TRBD1 (6 bases). V lost 1 base and J 9 bases, leaving 10 bases between the germline ends. This CDR3 contains 13 residues. Per the germline V gene, CDR1 is LNHDA and CDR2 is SQIVND (reference sequence). The CDR3 protein is CASSIGGQSIQYF. The DNA for the CDR3 is TGTGCCAGTAGTATAGGGGGGCAAAGCATTCAGTACTTC.

For this clone: Distinct nucleotide sequences in the sample also encode this CDR3. This chain links TRBV27 with TRBJ2-7, with D perhaps matching TRBD1 (5 bases). The V gene lost 2 bases and the J gene lost 0 bases, with 8 bases spanning the gap. The CDR3 loop spans 14 amino acids. Germline CDR1 and CDR2: MNHEY and SMNVEV (reference sequence). The CDR3 sequence: CASSLRGNSYEQYF. For the CDR3, the DNA is TGTGCCAGCAGTTTAAGGGGCAACTCCTACGAGCAGTACTTC.

This clone has only a few counts. This chain links TRBV5-1 with TRBJ1-1, with D possibly TRBD1 on 5 matching bases. This CDR3 comprises 14 residues. CDR1 and CDR2 (germline): SGHRS, YFSETQ. V lost 1 base and J 2 bases, leaving 9 bases between the germline ends. The CDR3 nucleotides are TGCGCCAGCAGCTTGCGACAGATTAACACTGAAGCTTTCTTT. Translation gives CASSLRQINTEAFF.

This chain joins TRBV6-1 and TRBJ1-5; D not resolved. The CDR3 contains 14 residues. Germline CDR1 MNHNS, CDR2 SASEGT. V lost 1 base and J 9 bases, leaving 13 bases between the germline ends. The CDR3 DNA follows: TGTGCCAGCAGTGAAGGCCCCCGGGTGTTGCCCCAGCATTTT. This encodes CASSEGPRVLPQHF.

The chain recombines TRBV6-5 with TRBJ2-7; maybe TRBD1 (5 bases). CDR1 and CDR2 (germline): MNHEY, SVGAGI. V lost 6 bases and J 6 bases, leaving 21 bases between the germline ends. This CDR3 contains 15 residues. The DNA of the CDR3 is TGTGCCAGCAGAGGTTCGGCAGGGTTTACCCTCGAGCAGTACTTC. It is translated as CASRGSAGFTLEQYF.

The rearrangement uses TRBV12-5 and TRBJ1-2; 9 bases map to TRBD1. The ends lost 5 bases at V and 7 bases at J; junction bases unmatched: 8. The CDR3 has 14 residues. CDR1 is LGHNT, CDR2 FRNRAP, per germline. DNA of the CDR3: TGTGCTAGTGGTGCGGGACAGGGCAGTTCTGGCTACACCTTC. As protein: CASGAGQGSSGYTF. Filled out from reference TRBV12-5 and TRBJ1-2, the complete variable domain reads DARVTQTPRHKVTEMGQEVTMRCQPILGHNTVFWYRQTMMQGLELLAYFRNRAPLDDSGMPKDRFSAEMPDATLATLKIQPSEPRDSAVYFCASGAGQGSSGYTFGSGTRLTVV.

The chain employs TRBV7-2 and TRBJ2-5, with 12 bases lining up with TRBD2. CDR1 is SGHTA, CDR2 FQGNSA, per germline. Trimming removed 5 bases from V and 4 bases from J; junction bases left unmatched: 5. This CDR3 spans 15 amino acids. The CDR3: CASSHGGLAGETQYF. The CDR3 DNA sequence: TGTGCCAGCAGCCATGGGGGACTAGCGGGAGAGACCCAGTACTTC.

The V and J genes are TRBV20-1 and TRBJ2-5, with D perhaps matching TRBD1 or TRBD2 (5 bases each). The CDR3 is 11 amino acids. The V gene's germline CDR1 is DFQATT and CDR2 SNEGSKA (reference sequence). The V end lost 5 bases, the J end lost 5 bases, and 9 bases lay between the germline ends. The CDR3 spells CSAAGSETQYF. CDR3 DNA: TGCAGTGCTGCAGGGAGTGAGACCCAGTACTTC.

This rearrangement joins TRBV6-5 to TRBJ1-6; D ambiguous. Trimming shortened V by 5 bases and J by 8 bases, and 16 bases separated the two germline ends. The CDR3 runs 15 residues. Per the germline V gene, CDR1 is MNHEY and CDR2 is SVGAGI. The CDR3 loop reads CASSTRYGRDSPLHF. In DNA form, the CDR3 reads TGTGCCAGCAGTACCCGATACGGACGGGATTCACCCCTCCACTTT.

The rearrangement joins TRBV2 to TRBJ2-3; D is unclear. The CDR3 is 13 amino acids. Germline CDR1 SNHLY, CDR2 FYNNEI. The V gene lost 4 bases and the J gene lost 4 bases, with 9 bases spanning the gap. CDR3 in DNA: TGTGCCAGCAGTGTATTTGGCCCAGATACGCAGTATTTT. It yields the protein CASSVFGPDTQYF.

Here the CDR3 reads CASTFRDRASQAGNTIYF. The CDR3 coding sequence is TGTGCCAGCACCTTCAGGGACAGGGCAAGCCAAGCTGGAAACACCATATATTTT. The chain carries TRBV7-9 and TRBJ1-3; 9 bases are shared with TRBD1. V shed 7 bases, J shed 2 bases, and the junction held 15 bases outside the gene matches. Germline V CDR1 and CDR2: SEHNR, FQNEAQ (reference sequence). The CDR3 loop spans 18 amino acids.

V is TRBV28 and J is TRBJ1-5; TRBD1 matches at 7 bases. CDR1 is MDHEN and CDR2 is SYDVKM in the germline V gene. V was clipped by 3 bases and J by 11 bases; unmatched bases: 7. The CDR3 runs to 13 residues. This chain's CDR3 is CASSFRGRSAQHF. For the CDR3, the DNA is TGTGCCAGCAGTTTTAGGGGGCGGTCAGCCCAGCATTTT.

This chain links TRBV7-3 with TRBJ2-1; the match to TRBD2 covers 12 bases. Germline V lookup: CDR1 SGHTA, CDR2 FQGTGA. The CDR3 extends over 16 amino acids. V lost 1 base to trimming and J lost 8 bases; unmatched junction nucleotides: 6. This CDR3 reads CASSLKLAGGWDEQFF. Written as DNA, the CDR3 is TGTGCCAGCAGCTTAAAACTAGCGGGAGGTTGGGATGAGCAGTTCTTC.